This entry is about one T cell receptor beta chain. Antigen unknown. MiXCR was run by TCRdb on the RT-PCR reads, yielding one entry per CDR3 protein. The data show hundreds of thousands of distinct CDR3 sequences, around 15% seen once. The germline V gene encodes CDR1 SGHRS and CDR2 YFSETQ. Trimming took off 4 bases at V and 2 bases at J, with 14 bases between the two ends. The CDR3 sequence is 15 residues long. The record originates from a study of response to subunit inactivated influenza vaccine. Overall study findings and caveats: Each seasonal influenza vaccination, the authors suggested, recruits few new T cells.

This rearrangement joins TRBV5-1 to TRBJ2-3, with D hard to call. This TCR derives from a man in his fifties or sixties who received an inactivated influenza vaccine. The source material was PBMCs from blood, sampled 14 to 15 days before vaccination. CDR3 nucleotides: TGCGCCAGCAGCCTCCCTAGGGCAGACACAGATACGCAGTATTTT. Protein sequence: CASSLPRADTDTQYF. The full variable domain, rest sourced from reference TRBV5-1 and TRBJ2-3, is KAGVTQTPRYLIKTRGQQVTLSCSPISGHRSVSWYQQTPGQGLQFLFEYFSETQRNKGNFPGRFSGRQFSNSRSEMNVSTLELGDSALYLCASSLPRADTDTQYFGPGTRLTVL.